This T cell receptor (beta chain) appears in the sequencing data of a study of T-cell reconstitution after alpha-beta-depleted transplantation in children. The TCRbeta library was prepared with unique molecular identifiers. TCRdb re-called the PCR reads through MiXCR, storing one row per CDR3 protein. The data contain over 300,000 distinct CDR3 sequences, approximately 10% of them singletons. This clonotype was counted at least ten times. The CDR3 contains 15 residues. Trimming took off 0 bases at V and 6 bases at J, with 13 bases between the two ends. The germline gives CDR1 MGHRA, CDR2 YSYEKL. The sequence came from a human donor who donated a stem cell graft to a child with acute lymphoblastic leukemia. The genes are TRBV4-1 and TRBJ2-3; D is undetermined. This specimen consisted of PBMCs from the stem cell graft donor, obtained from the stem cell graft. The CDR3 DNA follows: TGCGCCAGCAGCCAAGATTTCGGAGCGAGCGATACGCAGTATTTT. As protein: CASSQDFGASDTQYF.